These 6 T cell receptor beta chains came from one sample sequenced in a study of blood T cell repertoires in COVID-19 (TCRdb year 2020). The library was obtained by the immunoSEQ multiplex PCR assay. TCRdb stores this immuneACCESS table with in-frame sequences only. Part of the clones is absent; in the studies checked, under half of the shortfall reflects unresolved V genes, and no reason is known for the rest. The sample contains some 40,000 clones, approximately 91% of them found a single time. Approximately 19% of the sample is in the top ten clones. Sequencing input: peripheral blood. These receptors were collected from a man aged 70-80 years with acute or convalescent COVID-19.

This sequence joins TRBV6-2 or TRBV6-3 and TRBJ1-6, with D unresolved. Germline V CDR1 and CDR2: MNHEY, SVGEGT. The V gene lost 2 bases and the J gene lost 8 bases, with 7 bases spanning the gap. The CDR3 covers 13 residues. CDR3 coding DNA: TGTGCCAGCAGTTACAGCTACCATTCACCCCTCCACTTT. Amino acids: CASSYSYHSPLHF.

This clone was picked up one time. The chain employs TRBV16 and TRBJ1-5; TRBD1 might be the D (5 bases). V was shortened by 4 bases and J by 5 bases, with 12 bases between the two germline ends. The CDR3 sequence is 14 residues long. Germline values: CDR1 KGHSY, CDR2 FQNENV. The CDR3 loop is CASSPAGGDQPQHF. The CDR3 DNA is TGTGCCAGCAGCCCTGCGGGGGGGGATCAGCCCCAGCATTTT.

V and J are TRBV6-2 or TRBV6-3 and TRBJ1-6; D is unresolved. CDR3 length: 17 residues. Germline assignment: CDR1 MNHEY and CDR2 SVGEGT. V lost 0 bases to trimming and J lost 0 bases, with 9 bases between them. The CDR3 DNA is TGTGCCAGCAGTTACTCGCTTGTGAGCTCCTATAATTCACCCCTCCACTTT. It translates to CASSYSLVSSYNSPLHF.

For the CDR3, the DNA is TGTGCCAGCAGGAGGTGGCAGACGAACGTAGGCTCACCCCTCCACTTT. Its translation is CASRRWQTNVGSPLHF. The chain links TRBV2 to TRBJ1-6; D uncertain. The CDR3 sequence is 16 residues long. V lost 6 bases to trimming and J lost 10 bases, with 22 bases between them. CDR1 is SNHLY and CDR2 is FYNNEI in the germline V gene. The full variable domain, in which reference TRBV2 and TRBJ1-6 provide the parts outside the CDR3, is EPEVTQTPSHQVTQMGQEVILRCVPISNHLYFYWYRQILGQKVEFLVSFYNNEISEKSEIFDDQFSVERPDGSNFTLKIRSTKLEDSAMYFCASRRWQTNVGSPLHFGNGTRLTVT.

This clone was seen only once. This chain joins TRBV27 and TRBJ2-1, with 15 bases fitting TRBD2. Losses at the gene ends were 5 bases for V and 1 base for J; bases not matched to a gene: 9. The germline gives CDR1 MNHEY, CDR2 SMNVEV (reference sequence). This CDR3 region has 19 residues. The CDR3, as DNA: TGTGCCAGCAGTGGGACTAGCGGGAGGTCCTGGTGGTCCTACAATGAGCAGTTCTTC. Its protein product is CASSGTSGRSWWSYNEQFF.

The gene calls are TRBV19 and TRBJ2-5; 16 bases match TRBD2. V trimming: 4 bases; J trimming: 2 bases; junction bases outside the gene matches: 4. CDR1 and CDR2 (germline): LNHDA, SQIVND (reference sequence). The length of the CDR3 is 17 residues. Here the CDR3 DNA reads TGTGCCAGTAGTAGGGGACTAGCGGGAGGGGGACAAGAGACCCAGTACTTC. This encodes CASSRGLAGGGQETQYF.